This is a list of T cell receptor beta chains from one sample in a study of blood T cell repertoires in COVID-19. Method: immunoSEQ multiplex PCR; TCRdb's copy keeps in-frame clones and lacks some. Of 250,000 or so clones in the sample, around nine tenths were seen once. The specimen sequenced was peripheral blood. The receptors were sampled from a woman aged 60-75 years with acute or convalescent COVID-19. The CDR3 runs from the conserved cysteine through the conserved F or W. Each record gives: V gene, D gene, clone size, CDR3 length, J gene, CDR3 DNA, CDR3 protein. D genes are given only for firm matches. For some rows the clone size is stated as once, few or many, or as a class when expanded; others skip it.

TRBV6-5	-	-	13	TRBJ1-1	TGTGCCAGCAGTTACTCGGCCATGACTGAAGCTTTCTTT	CASSYSAMTEAFF
TRBV20-1	-	-	9	TRBJ1-2	TGCAGTGCCGGAGATGGCTACACCTTC	CSAGDGYTF
TRBV5-4	TRBD2	once	15	TRBJ2-2	TGTGCCAGCAGCTTGGGCGGGGGGAACACCGGGGAGCTGTTTTTT	CASSLGGGNTGELFF
TRBV6-5	TRBD1	-	15	TRBJ1-1	TGTGCCAGCGGGGTGCAGGGGGCTCGCGGCACTGAAGCTTTCTTT	CASGVQGARGTEAFF
TRBV10-1	-	-	16	TRBJ1-6	TGCGCCAGCAGTGAGTCTTCGGGGACATCGGGTTCACCCCTCCACTTT	CASSESSGTSGSPLHF
TRBV21-1	-	-	19	TRBJ1-6	TGTGCCAGCAGCAAAGAACCGGGATCTCCTAGCTCCTATAATTCACCCCTCCACTTT	CASSKEPGSPSSYNSPLHF
TRBV12-3/TRBV12-4	-	-	11	TRBJ1-1	TGTGCCACCAGCCCTAGGATTGAAGCTTTCTTT	CATSPRIEAFF
TRBV9	-	-	15	TRBJ1-1	TGTGCCAGCAGCACCCACTCAGGGAAATACTCTGAAGCTTTCTTT	CASSTHSGKYSEAFF
TRBV19	-	few	14	TRBJ1-2	TGTGCCAGTAGTATAGCGGCAGGGAACTATGGCTACACCTTC	CASSIAAGNYGYTF
TRBV6-5	-	-	13	TRBJ2-3	TGTGCCAGCACCCCAAAAGGCAGGTCAACGCAGTATTTT	CASTPKGRSTQYF
TRBV6-5	-	-	13	TRBJ2-3	TGTGCCAGCAACCGAGAGGGAACAGATACGCAGTATTTT	CASNREGTDTQYF
TRBV14	TRBD1	-	15	TRBJ2-7	TGTGCCAGCAGCCAACTTGGACAGGGGGATATGAATCAGTACTTC	CASSQLGQGDMNQYF
TRBV30	-	few	14	TRBJ1-3	TGTGCCTGGAGTCTTGACATCTCTGGAAACACCATATATTTT	CAWSLDISGNTIYF
TRBV7-2	TRBD1	-	14	TRBJ2-7	TGTGCCAGCAGTTTCGGGACAGCGGACTACGAGCAGTACTTC	CASSFGTADYEQYF
TRBV10-3	TRBD1	once	12	TRBJ2-7	TGTGCCATCAGTGGGACAGGGAACGAGCAGTACTTC	CAISGTGNEQYF
TRBV12-3/TRBV12-4	-	-	11	TRBJ2-1	TGTGCCAGCAGTTATAACAATGAGCAGTTCTTC	CASSYNNEQFF
TRBV19	-	-	15	TRBJ1-1	TGTGCCAGTAGACTCCGGCCTAACGGGGACACTGAAGCTTTCTTT	CASRLRPNGDTEAFF
TRBV19	-	-	16	TRBJ1-2	TGTGCCAGTAGTACGGTACAGGGAGCCCGATCCTATGGCTACACCTTC	CASSTVQGARSYGYTF
TRBV7-9	TRBD1	-	14	TRBJ1-2	TGTGCCAGCAGCTCCGGGACAGGAAACTATGGCTACACCTTC	CASSSGTGNYGYTF
TRBV2	-	-	15	TRBJ1-6	TGTGCCAGCACGGGATACAGAGACTATAATTCACCCCTCCACTTT	CASTGYRDYNSPLHF
TRBV6-2/TRBV6-3	TRBD1	many	15	TRBJ2-7	TGTGCCAGCAGCCCCCGATCCCGACAGGGAAACGAGCAGTACTTC	CASSPRSRQGNEQYF
TRBV5-1	TRBD2	-	18	TRBJ2-1	TGCGCCAGCAGCTTGGGACTAGCGGGGGGTCTGCTAAGGGATGAGCAGTTCTTC	CASSLGLAGGLLRDEQFF